Below are 14 T cell receptor beta chains sequenced from a single sample in a study of Graves' ophthalmopathy and Graves' hyperthyroidism. RNA transcripts provided the template for amplifying TCR beta CDR3 regions. First-round RT-PCR employed HTBI primers, with a second-round multiplex PCR after it. TCRdb ran MiXCR on the multiplex PCR reads and lists one entry per CDR3 protein. The repertoire holds a few hundred thousand distinct CDR3 sequences, 20% to 25% seen once, with roughly 40% in the top ten. What was sequenced was peripheral blood. These receptors all come from a woman between 50 and 59 years old with Graves' ophthalmopathy.

V and J are TRBV11-3 and TRBJ2-5; D not resolved. The CDR3 consists of 14 residues. Germline V gene data show CDR1 as SGHNT and CDR2 as YENEEA. Trimming shortened V by 1 base and J by 2 bases, and 8 bases separated the two germline ends. The CDR3 loop reads CASSLGRKQETQYF. The CDR3 nucleotides are TGTGCCAGCAGCTTAGGTCGGAAACAAGAGACCCAGTACTTC.

This chain links TRBV6-1 with TRBJ2-7; 11 nucleotides align to TRBD1. Germline trimming cut 6 bases from V and 3 bases from J; bases unmatched to any gene: 10. This CDR3 comprises 16 residues. Germline assignment: CDR1 MNHNS and CDR2 SASEGT. CDR3 sequence (DNA): TGTGCCAGCAGCTCCGCTCCCGGGACAGGGGGCTACGAGCAGTACTTC. Translated, it gives CASSSAPGTGGYEQYF.

This clonotype was found many times. The chain joins TRBV19 to TRBJ1-3; perhaps TRBD1 as D (6 bases). CDR1 and CDR2 (germline): LNHDA, SQIVND (reference sequence). The V end lost 3 bases, the J end lost 8 bases, and 20 bases lay between the germline ends. The length of the CDR3 is 16 residues. The CDR3 loop reads CASSMVQGGEVDTIYF. DNA of the CDR3: TGTGCCAGTAGTATGGTACAGGGAGGAGAGGTGGACACCATATATTTT.

The rearrangement joins TRBV6-1 to TRBJ2-7, with D perhaps matching TRBD2 (6 bases). The length of the CDR3 is 16 residues. Germline CDR1 reads MNHNS; CDR2 reads SASEGT. Between the trimmed V and J ends, which lost 8 bases and 0 bases, there was a span of 20 bases. The CDR3, as DNA: TGTGCCAGCTCACCACCGCCCGGGACTGCCTCCTACGAGCAGTACTTC. This sequence encodes CASSPPPGTASYEQYF.

This clonotype was observed at least ten times. V and J are TRBV30 and TRBJ2-2, with 8 bases that match TRBD2. CDR1 and CDR2 from the germline V gene are GTSNPN and SVGIG (reference sequence). The ends lost 8 bases at V and 1 base at J; junction bases unmatched: 3. The CDR3 is made up of 13 amino acids. This chain's CDR3 is CARGGQNTGELFF. In DNA, the CDR3 is TGTGCCCGGGGGGGGCAGAACACCGGGGAGCTGTTTTTT.

This clonotype was recorded at least ten times. This rearrangement joins TRBV30 to TRBJ2-5; D is tentatively TRBD1 or TRBD2 (6 bases each). Germline CDR1 reads GTSNPN; CDR2 reads SVGIG (reference sequence). This CDR3 contains 13 residues. With 4 bases removed from V and 5 bases from J, the gap between germline ends came to 14 bases. DNA of the CDR3: TGTGCCTGGACCCGGGGGCGCAGGGAGACCCAGTACTTC. This encodes CAWTRGRRETQYF. Filled out from reference TRBV30 and TRBJ2-5, the complete variable domain reads SQTIHQWPATLVQPVGSPLSLECTVEGTSNPNLYWYRQAAGRGLQLLFYSVGIGQISSEVPQNLSASRPQDRQFILSSKKLLLSDSGFYLCAWTRGRRETQYFGPGTRLLVL.

This clonotype showed up many times. This chain joins TRBV28 and TRBJ2-7; D possibly corresponds to TRBD2 (6 bases). The CDR3 is made up of 15 amino acids. Trimming removed 7 bases from V and 5 bases from J, with 21 bases in between. The germline CDR1 and CDR2 sequences are MDHEN and SYDVKM. CDR3 nucleotides: TGTGCCAGCACGGCTTTGGGGCTAGCGCTAAACGAGCAGTACTTC. It specifies CASTALGLALNEQYF.

This clonotype was recorded many times. V gene TRBV5-1 combines with J gene TRBJ2-7; D remains ambiguous. Germline CDR1 and CDR2: SGHRS and YFSETQ. V lost 3 bases, J lost 4 bases, and 11 bases lay in between. CDR3 length: 13 residues. The DNA of the CDR3 is TGCGCCAGCAGCTCTGGTCCCAGTTACGAGCAGTACTTC. Its protein is CASSSGPSYEQYF.

This clonotype was seen more than once but under ten times. The chain combines TRBV11-2 with TRBJ1-2; 7 bases are shared with TRBD1. Germline assignment: CDR1 SGHAT and CDR2 FQNNGV. CDR3 size: 18 residues. V was pared by 5 bases and J by 0 bases, with 15 bases of the junction left unmatched. The CDR3 DNA reads as TGTGCCAGCAGCCCCAACTTACAAGGGACAGTAGCTAACTATGGCTACACCTTC. It specifies CASSPNLQGTVANYGYTF.

This clonotype occurred a few times. The chain is built from TRBV5-1 and TRBJ2-5; 9 nucleotides line up with TRBD1. This CDR3 is 14 amino acids long. Germline CDR1 SGHRS, CDR2 YFSETQ. The ends lost 4 bases at V and 5 bases at J; junction bases unmatched: 6. The CDR3: CASSPDRGEETQYF. The CDR3 region has the DNA TGCGCCAGCAGCCCGGACAGGGGTGAGGAGACCCAGTACTTC.

The sample holds many counts of this clonotype. The chain employs TRBV29-1 and TRBJ2-7; TRBD1 matches at 7 bases. Per the germline V gene, CDR1 is SQVTM and CDR2 is ANQGSEA. The trim removed 5 bases at V and 3 bases at J, leaving 7 bases unmatched. This CDR3 comprises 13 residues. The CDR3 loop is CSVSPGQLYEQYF. The CDR3 region has the DNA TGCAGCGTTTCCCCGGGACAGCTCTACGAGCAGTACTTC.

The table lists this clonotype with a few counts. This chain connects TRBV6-2 or TRBV6-3 to TRBJ1-5, with D possibly matching TRBD1 (5 bases). The CDR3 spans 15 residues. Germline V lookup: CDR1 MNHEY, CDR2 SVGEGT. Trimming took off 0 bases at V and 2 bases at J, with 8 bases between the two ends. CDR3 bases: TGTGCCAGCAGTTACTCAACACAGGGCAATCAGCCCCAGCATTTT. Encoded protein: CASSYSTQGNQPQHF.

This clonotype was seen ten or more times. The chain uses TRBV12-3 or TRBV12-4 and TRBJ2-7; the D gene is possibly TRBD1 (6 bases). V was cut by 2 bases and J by 4 bases, with 9 bases left in between. This CDR3 has 13 amino acids. The DNA for the CDR3 is TGTGCCAGCAGTTTACCCCAGGGGTACGAGCAGTACTTC. It is translated as CASSLPQGYEQYF.

This clonotype was seen many times. CDR3 sequence (DNA): TGTGCCAGCAGCCATCGGACAGGGAACCCCCAAGAGACCCAGTACTTC. This sequence encodes CASSHRTGNPQETQYF. J is TRBJ2-5 and V is TRBV11-3; TRBD1 agrees at 8 bases. The length of the CDR3 is 16 residues. Looked up from germline, CDR1 is SGHNT and CDR2 is YENEEA. V shed 5 bases, J shed 1 base, and the junction held 9 bases outside the gene matches.